One sample yielded the 31 T cell receptor beta chains listed below, sequenced in a study of cytomegalovirus exposure and HLA in healthy donors. 60 Vbeta and 13 Jbeta primers were used in PCR. The method was immunoSEQ multiplex PCR; TCRdb's version includes in-frame clones alone and lacks a portion of them. The sample includes 150,000 to 200,000 clones, about 80% seen only once; the top ten take around 0.52%. The specimen sequenced was PBMCs. These receptor sequences come from a woman aged 45-60 years in good health and CMV-seronegative.

The rearrangement links TRBV19 to TRBJ1-1; weak D call: TRBD1 (5 bases). Germline loops: CDR1 LNHDA, CDR2 SQIVND (reference sequence). This CDR3 comprises 15 residues. Trimming shortened V by 7 bases and J by 3 bases, and 18 bases separated the two germline ends. The CDR3 bases are TGTGCCAGTAATAGGGGTCCCCTTTTGGACACTGAAGCTTTCTTT. Translation gives CASNRGPLLDTEAFF. Full variable domain (rest looked up from reference TRBV19 and TRBJ1-1): DGGITQSPKYLFRKEGQNVTLSCEQNLNHDAMYWYRQDPGQGLRLIYYSQIVNDFQKGDIAEGYSVSREKKESFPLTVTSAQKNPTAFYLCASNRGPLLDTEAFFGQGTRLTVV.

This chain connects TRBV2 to TRBJ2-1; maybe TRBD1 (5 bases). The CDR3 spans 12 residues. V gave up 3 bases and J gave up 7 bases, with 7 bases separating them. Germline lookup yields CDR1 SNHLY and CDR2 FYNNEI. CDR3 sequence: CASSEGLNEQFF. The DNA for the CDR3 is TGTGCCAGCAGTGAGGGGCTGAATGAGCAGTTCTTC.

V and J are TRBV5-6 and TRBJ1-4; 7 nucleotides align to TRBD1. CDR1 is SGHDT, CDR2 YYEEEE, per germline. The CDR3 has 14 residues. J lost 8 bases, V lost 5 bases, and 9 bases had no gene match. As DNA, the CDR3 is TGTGCCAGCAGGATCGACAGGGTAGGCGAAAAACTGTTTTTT. Amino acids: CASRIDRVGEKLFF.

V is TRBV4-3 and J is TRBJ1-2, with TRBD1 identical over 7 bases. The CDR3 consists of 14 residues. V lost 1 base, J lost 4 bases, and 3 bases stayed unmatched. The V gene's germline CDR1 is LGHNA and CDR2 YSLEER. The CDR3 DNA is TGCGCCAGCAGCCAAGGACAGGGCGGCTATGGCTACACCTTC. It specifies CASSQGQGGYGYTF.

This chain connects TRBV19 to TRBJ1-5; TRBD1 agrees at 8 bases. J lost 2 bases, V lost 6 bases, and 6 bases had no gene match. In germline, CDR1 is LNHDA, CDR2 SQIVND (reference sequence). The length of the CDR3 is 15 residues. The CDR3 loop is CASRRQGYGNQPQHF. The CDR3 coding sequence is TGTGCCAGTAGACGACAGGGGTATGGCAATCAGCCCCAGCATTTT.

The V call is TRBV13, the J call TRBJ2-3; 10 positions match TRBD2. This CDR3 comprises 16 residues. The germline CDR1 and CDR2 sequences are PRHDT and FYEKMQ (reference sequence). V gave up 3 bases and J gave up 5 bases; unmatched junction bases: 8. The CDR3 here is CASSFQAGGPGDTQYF. The CDR3 coding sequence is TGTGCCAGCAGCTTTCAAGCGGGAGGGCCTGGAGATACGCAGTATTTT.

Comment on this clone: Other DNA sequences of this sample code for an identical CDR3. The V gene is TRBV10-3, the J gene TRBJ1-2; 9 positions agree with TRBD1. This CDR3 comprises 15 residues. The V and J ends lost 4 bases and 8 bases, in that order; junction bases with no gene match: 11. Germline loops: CDR1 ENHRY, CDR2 SYGVKD. The CDR3 here is CAISADRGSAIGYTF. CDR3 DNA sequence: TGTGCCATCAGTGCAGACAGGGGGTCAGCAATCGGCTACACCTTC.

This rearrangement joins TRBV11-2 to TRBJ2-4; 14 bases are a match to TRBD2. CDR1 is SGHAT, CDR2 FQNNGV, per germline. The V and J ends lost 7 bases and 2 bases, in that order; junction bases with no gene match: 13. This CDR3 has 19 amino acids. CDR3 coding DNA: TGTGCCAGCACCACCGCCCGGACTAGCGGGAGGAGGACCAAAAACATTCAGTACTTC. It specifies CASTTARTSGRRTKNIQYF.

The chain has TRBV11-3 and TRBJ2-4; 9 bases are a match to TRBD1. The germline V gene encodes CDR1 SGHNT and CDR2 YENEEA. There are 13 residues in the CDR3. The V gene end was trimmed by 3 bases and the J gene end by 7 bases; junction bases not matched to a gene: 1. Here the CDR3 reads CASSLDRGNIQYF. The CDR3 DNA reads TGTGCCAGCAGCTTGGACAGGGGCAACATTCAGTACTTC.

This rearrangement joins TRBV18 to TRBJ1-4; the D gene is possibly TRBD1 (5 bases). Germline values: CDR1 KGHSH, CDR2 LQKENI. The CDR3 length is 15 residues. Trimming pared 0 bases from V and 7 bases from J, leaving 12 bases between. CDR3 in DNA: TGTGCCAGCTCACCACCGTCTCAGGGAAGTGAAAAACTGTTTTTT. It specifies CASSPPSQGSEKLFF.

The CDR3 region is CASSEGTGYRASSDNEQFF. CDR3 coding DNA: TGTGCCAGCAGTGAAGGGACAGGGTATAGAGCTTCGTCGGACAATGAGCAGTTCTTC. This chain connects TRBV2 to TRBJ2-1; TRBD1 agrees at 8 bases. Germline trimming cut 1 base from V and 5 bases from J; bases unmatched to any gene: 16. CDR1 is SNHLY, CDR2 FYNNEI, per germline. The CDR3 length is 19 residues.

V usage is TRBV5-6 and J usage is TRBJ2-2; TRBD2 might be the D (6 bases). Trimming removed 1 base from V and 5 bases from J, with 15 bases in between. The CDR3 sequence is 16 residues long. Germline-derived CDR1 and CDR2 are SGHDT and YYEEEE. The CDR3 loop reads CASSLLGGARTGELFF. The CDR3 DNA sequence: TGTGCCAGCAGCTTGTTGGGCGGGGCGAGGACCGGGGAGCTGTTTTTT. Full variable domain (missing parts from reference TRBV5-6 and TRBJ2-2): DAGVTQSPTHLIKTRGQQVTLRCSPKSGHDTVSWYQQALGQGPQFIFQYYEEEERQRGNFPDRFSGHQFPNYSSELNVNALLLGDSALYLCASSLLGGARTGELFFGEGSRLTVL.

The chain employs TRBV28 and TRBJ1-4; 7 bases fit TRBD1. Germline assignment: CDR1 MDHEN and CDR2 SYDVKM. This CDR3 contains 14 residues. The CDR3: CAILDRAANEKLFF. The CDR3 DNA reads TGTGCTATCCTCGACAGGGCGGCTAATGAAAAACTGTTTTTT. The variable domain in full, with the rest retrieved from reference TRBV28 and TRBJ1-4, is DVKVTQSSRYLVKRTGEKVFLECVQDMDHENMFWYRQDPGLGLRLIYFSYDVKMKEKGDIPEGYSVSREKKERFSLILESASTNQTSMYLCAILDRAANEKLFFGSGTQLSVL.

This chain joins TRBV11-2 and TRBJ1-3; D ambiguous. Germline V gene lookup returns CDR1 SGHAT and CDR2 FQNNGV. This CDR3 spans 14 amino acids. V was clipped by 5 bases and J by 1 base, with 9 bases between them. CDR3 sequence: CASSRSGSGNTIYF. CDR3 nucleotides: TGTGCCAGCAGCCGGTCGGGTTCTGGAAACACCATATATTTT.

This chain uses TRBV14 with TRBJ2-1, with D maybe TRBD2 (6 bases). In germline, CDR1 is SGHDN, CDR2 FVKESK. The ends were cut back, 4 bases at V and 2 bases at J, with 15 bases in the middle. The CDR3 extends over 16 amino acids. CDR3 region: CASSPAGKRAYNEQFF. CDR3 bases: TGTGCCAGCAGCCCGGCCGGCAAGCGGGCCTACAATGAGCAGTTCTTC.

The chain couples TRBV10-3 to TRBJ1-2; no clear D gene. V lost 2 bases and J 0 bases, leaving 10 bases between the germline ends. CDR1 ENHRY and CDR2 SYGVKD come from the germline V gene. This CDR3 region has 15 residues. The DNA for the CDR3 is TGTGCCATCAGTGAGCGGTACAGTTCTAACTATGGCTACACCTTC. Translated: CAISERYSSNYGYTF.

This chain links TRBV25-1 with TRBJ1-4, with D hard to call. In germline, CDR1 is MGHDK, CDR2 SYGVNS. V lost 1 base, J lost 4 bases, and 7 bases lay in between. This CDR3 contains 14 residues. The CDR3 is CASSEFGGNEKLFF. CDR3 DNA sequence: TGTGCCAGCAGTGAATTCGGCGGTAATGAAAAACTGTTTTTT.

This rearrangement joins TRBV7-9 to TRBJ2-7; weak D call: TRBD1 (6 bases). Per germline, CDR1 SEHNR and CDR2 FQNEAQ (reference sequence). The CDR3 is made up of 14 amino acids. Trimming removed 1 base at V and 3 bases at J, with 10 bases between. Here the CDR3 reads CASSLGGQSYEQYF. CDR3 DNA: TGTGCCAGCAGCTTAGGTGGACAGAGCTACGAGCAGTACTTC.

This clone has just one count. The gene calls are TRBV6-5 and TRBJ2-5; TRBD1 matches at 8 bases. This CDR3 has 14 residues. V shed 0 bases, J shed 3 bases, and the junction held 0 bases outside the gene matches. The germline gives CDR1 MNHEY, CDR2 SVGAGI. In nucleotides, the CDR3 is TGTGCCAGCAGTTACTCGACAGGGGAAGAGACCCAGTACTTC. Protein sequence: CASSYSTGEETQYF.

This clone was found a few times. Compared with germline, one end of the junction differs, possibly owing to a read error. This chain joins TRBV27 and TRBJ1-5, with 8 bases aligning to TRBD1. Germline lookup yields CDR1 MNHEY and CDR2 SMNVEV (reference sequence). This CDR3 is built from 15 residues. Here the CDR3 reads CASSPLQGGNRPQHF. CDR3 DNA sequence: TGTGCCAGCAGTCCTTTACAGGGGGGGAATCGGCCCCAGCATTTT.

The chain has TRBV9 and TRBJ1-6; D uncertain. V lost 0 bases, J lost 9 bases, and 13 bases lay in between. The CDR3 is 15 amino acids. CDR1 and CDR2 (germline): SGDLS, YYNGEE. CDR3 protein: CASSVVAAGPSPLHF. The CDR3, as DNA: TGTGCCAGCAGCGTAGTGGCTGCTGGTCCTTCACCCCTCCACTTT. Full variable domain (remainder filled in from reference TRBV9 and TRBJ1-6): DSGVTQTPKHLITATGQRVTLRCSPRSGDLSVYWYQQSLDQGLQFLIQYYNGEERAKGNILERFSAQQFPDLHSELNLSSLELGDSALYFCASSVVAAGPSPLHFGNGTRLTVT.

The chain combines TRBV29-1 with TRBJ1-2; 9 bases are a match to TRBD1. V dropped 6 bases and J dropped 8; count of bases not matched to a gene: 16. This CDR3 has 15 amino acids. Germline assignment: CDR1 SQVTM and CDR2 ANQGSEA. CDR3 loop: CSVPPTGTGMGGYTF. CDR3 nucleotides: TGCAGCGTACCACCTACCGGGACAGGGATGGGCGGCTACACCTTC.

This clone was observed a few times. The chain combines TRBV7-9 with TRBJ2-7; 11 nucleotides line up with TRBD1. Germline lookup yields CDR1 SEHNR and CDR2 FQNEAQ (reference sequence). CDR3 size: 15 residues. V dropped 5 bases and J dropped 4; count of bases not matched to a gene: 7. The CDR3 reads CASSRWDRGEYEQYF. CDR3 DNA: TGTGCCAGCAGCCGATGGGACAGGGGGGAATACGAGCAGTACTTC.

The CDR3: CASSEAEGRLGEQYF. The CDR3 DNA follows: TGTGCCAGCAGTGAAGCGGAGGGACGACTGGGCGAGCAGTACTTC. The V and J genes are TRBV2 and TRBJ2-7, with a possible D match to TRBD2 (6 bases). The CDR3 is made up of 15 amino acids. V lost 0 bases, J lost 6 bases, and 15 bases lay in between. Germline CDR1 reads SNHLY; CDR2 reads FYNNEI.

The rearrangement joins TRBV2 to TRBJ1-4, with D possibly matching TRBD1 (5 bases). Per germline, CDR1 SNHLY and CDR2 FYNNEI. The CDR3 is 14 residues long. V lost 6 bases to trimming and J lost 5 bases, with 13 bases between them. CDR3 loop: CASSPWTQNEKLFF. Written as DNA, the CDR3 is TGTGCCAGCAGCCCGTGGACACAAAATGAAAAACTGTTTTTT.

V is TRBV7-2 and J is TRBJ2-7; D remains ambiguous. Trimming removed 2 bases at V and 12 bases at J, with 14 bases between. The germline gives CDR1 SGHTA, CDR2 FQGNSA. This CDR3 region has 12 residues. CDR3 DNA sequence: TGTGCCAGCAGCTTATCGGCGGCCGTCGCGTACTTC. This encodes CASSLSAAVAYF.

This rearrangement joins TRBV13 to TRBJ1-3, with D maybe TRBD1 (5 bases). CDR1 is PRHDT and CDR2 is FYEKMQ in the germline V gene (reference sequence). V gave up 2 bases and J gave up 3 bases, with 5 bases separating them. This CDR3 is 13 amino acids long. The CDR3 is CASSLQGGNTIYF. In DNA form, the CDR3 reads TGTGCCAGCAGCTTACAGGGTGGAAACACCATATATTTT.

The J gene is TRBJ2-1, the V gene TRBV12-5; the match to TRBD2 covers 12 bases. Germline assignment: CDR1 LGHNT and CDR2 FRNRAP. With V trimmed by 0 bases and J by 0 bases, 9 bases remained unmatched. CDR3 length: 20 residues. CDR3 residues: CASGLVLWTSGAFSYNEQFF. CDR3 DNA sequence: TGTGCTAGTGGTTTGGTACTGTGGACTAGCGGGGCCTTCTCCTACAATGAGCAGTTCTTC.

This chain links TRBV5-8 with TRBJ2-5; 7 bases align to TRBD2. CDR1 and CDR2 (germline): SGHTS, YDEGEE. V shed 3 bases, J shed 4 bases, and the junction held 9 bases outside the gene matches. The length of the CDR3 is 15 residues. The CDR3 is CASSSVTSRAETQYF. The CDR3 coding sequence is TGTGCCAGCAGCTCCGTGACTAGCAGGGCAGAGACCCAGTACTTC.

The table lists this clone with a few counts. This chain joins TRBV25-1 and TRBJ1-1; 10 bases match TRBD1. Trimming took 3 bases from V and 3 from J; bases not matched to a gene: 7. Germline V gene lookup returns CDR1 MGHDK and CDR2 SYGVNS. The CDR3 has 16 residues. The CDR3 DNA reads TGTGCCAGCAGTGATGGTTCCGGACAGGGGGACACTGAAGCTTTCTTT. As protein: CASSDGSGQGDTEAFF.

This clone was recorded only once. The chain is built from TRBV7-9 and TRBJ2-1, with 13 bases matching TRBD2. The CDR3 has 15 amino acids. Germline values: CDR1 SEHNR, CDR2 FQNEAQ (reference sequence). V lost 5 bases and J lost 9; bases outside the gene matches: 7. This chain's CDR3 is CASSGTSGGAGEQFF. The CDR3 coding sequence is TGTGCCAGCAGCGGTACTAGCGGGGGGGCCGGTGAGCAGTTCTTC.